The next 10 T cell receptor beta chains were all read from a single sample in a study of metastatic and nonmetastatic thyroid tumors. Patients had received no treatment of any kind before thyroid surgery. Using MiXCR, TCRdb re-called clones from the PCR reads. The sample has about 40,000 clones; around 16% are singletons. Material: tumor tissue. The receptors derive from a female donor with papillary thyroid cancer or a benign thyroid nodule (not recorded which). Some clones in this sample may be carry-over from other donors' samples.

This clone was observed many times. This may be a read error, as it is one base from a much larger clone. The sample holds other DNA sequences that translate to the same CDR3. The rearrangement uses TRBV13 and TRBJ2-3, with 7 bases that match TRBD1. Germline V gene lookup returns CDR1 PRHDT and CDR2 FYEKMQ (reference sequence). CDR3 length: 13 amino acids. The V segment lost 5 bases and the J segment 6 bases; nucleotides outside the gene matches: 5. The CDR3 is CASSLTGFDTQYF. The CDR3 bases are TGTGCCAGCAGCCTGACAGGGTTTGATACGCAGTATTTT. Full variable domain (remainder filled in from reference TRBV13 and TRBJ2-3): AAGVIQSPRHLIKEKRETATLKCYPIPRHDTVYWYQQGPGQDPQFLISFYEKMQSDKGSIPDRFSAQQFSDYHSELNMSSLELGDSALYFCASSLTGFDTQYFGPGTRLTVL.

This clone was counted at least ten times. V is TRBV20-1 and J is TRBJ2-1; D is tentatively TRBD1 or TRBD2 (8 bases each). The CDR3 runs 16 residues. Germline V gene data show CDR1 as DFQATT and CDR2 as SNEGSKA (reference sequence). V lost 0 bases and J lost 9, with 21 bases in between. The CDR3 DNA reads TGCAGTGCTAGAGAGGCTAGCGGGCAGGGGGCTCGTGAGCAGTTCTTC. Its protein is CSAREASGQGAREQFF.

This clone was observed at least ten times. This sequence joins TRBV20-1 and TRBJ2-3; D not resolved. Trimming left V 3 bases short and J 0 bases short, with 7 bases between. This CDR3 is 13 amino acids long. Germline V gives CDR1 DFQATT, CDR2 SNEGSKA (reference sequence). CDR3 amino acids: CSARTASTDTQYF. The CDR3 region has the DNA TGCAGTGCTAGGACGGCTAGCACAGATACGCAGTATTTT.

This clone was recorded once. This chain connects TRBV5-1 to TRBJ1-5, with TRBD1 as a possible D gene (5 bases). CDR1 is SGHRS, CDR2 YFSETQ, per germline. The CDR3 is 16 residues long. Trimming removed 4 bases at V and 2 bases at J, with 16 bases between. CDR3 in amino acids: CASSPGPGGGNQPQHF. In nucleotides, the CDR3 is TGCGCCAGCAGCCCCGGCCCCGGGGGGGGCAATCAGCCCCAGCATTTT.

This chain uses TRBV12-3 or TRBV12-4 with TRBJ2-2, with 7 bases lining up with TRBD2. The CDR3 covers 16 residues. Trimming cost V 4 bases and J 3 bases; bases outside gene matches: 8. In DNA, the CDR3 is TGTGCCAGCAGTTGGGAGGGTCGAGTTTACACCGGGGAGCTGTTTTTT. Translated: CASSWEGRVYTGELFF.

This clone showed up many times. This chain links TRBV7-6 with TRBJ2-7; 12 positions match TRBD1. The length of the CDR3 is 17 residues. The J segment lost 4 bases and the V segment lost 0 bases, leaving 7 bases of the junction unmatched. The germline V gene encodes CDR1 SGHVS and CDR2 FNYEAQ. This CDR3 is CASSLAPGQGAVYEQYF. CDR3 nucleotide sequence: TGTGCCAGCAGCTTAGCACCGGGACAGGGGGCAGTTTACGAGCAGTACTTC. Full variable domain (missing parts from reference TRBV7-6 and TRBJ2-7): GAGVSQSPRYKVTKRGQDVALRCDPISGHVSLYWYRQALGQGPEFLTYFNYEAQQDKSGLPNDRFSAERPEGSISTLTIQRTEQRDSAMYRCASSLAPGQGAVYEQYFGPGTRLTVT.

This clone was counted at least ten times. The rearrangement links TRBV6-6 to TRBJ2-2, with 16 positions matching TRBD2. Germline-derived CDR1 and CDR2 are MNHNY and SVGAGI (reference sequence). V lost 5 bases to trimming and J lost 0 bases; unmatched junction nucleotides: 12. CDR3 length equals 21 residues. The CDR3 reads CASSRPRGLAGGSSNTGELFF. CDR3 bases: TGTGCCAGCAGTCGACCACGGGGACTAGCGGGAGGGTCCTCGAACACCGGGGAGCTGTTTTTT.

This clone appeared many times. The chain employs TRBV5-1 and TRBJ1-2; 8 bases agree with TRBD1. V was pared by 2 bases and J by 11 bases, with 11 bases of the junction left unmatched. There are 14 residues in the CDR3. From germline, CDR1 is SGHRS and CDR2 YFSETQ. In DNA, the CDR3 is TGCGCCAGCAGCTTTGACCCAGGGGGCACTGCTTACACCTTC. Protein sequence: CASSFDPGGTAYTF.

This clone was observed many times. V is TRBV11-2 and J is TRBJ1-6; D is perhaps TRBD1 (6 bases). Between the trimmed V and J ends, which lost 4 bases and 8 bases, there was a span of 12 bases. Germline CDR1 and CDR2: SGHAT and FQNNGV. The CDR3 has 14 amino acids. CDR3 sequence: CASSSRQEDSPLHF. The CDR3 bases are TGTGCCAGCAGCTCCAGACAGGAGGATTCACCCCTCCACTTT.

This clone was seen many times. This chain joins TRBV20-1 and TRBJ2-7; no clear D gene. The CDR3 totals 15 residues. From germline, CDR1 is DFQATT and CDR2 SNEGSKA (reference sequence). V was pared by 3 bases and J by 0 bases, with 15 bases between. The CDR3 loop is CSASKKAYSSYEQYF. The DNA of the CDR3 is TGCAGTGCTAGTAAGAAAGCGTATAGCTCCTACGAGCAGTACTTC.